The entry that follows covers one T cell receptor beta chain sequence. The antigen remains unidentified. The data derive from a study of neoadjuvant anti-PD-1 for oral cavity cancer. Study overall: Patients mostly received three to four biweekly nivolumab doses at 3 mg/kg before surgery. Patients without progression received a fourth nivolumab dose around day 43, then surgical resection on days 50-56.

Assay: immunoSEQ multiplex PCR; the TCRdb copy retains only in-frame clones and omits some. The sample has roughly 60,000 clones; approximately 79% are singletons. Germline CDR1 SGHAT, CDR2 FQNNGV. The CDR3 is 12 residues long. Between the trimmed V and J ends, which lost 5 bases and 5 bases, there was a span of 7 bases. Findings of the study overall: Each response group had just a few patients in TCR analyses.

The material was PBMCs, obtained before nivolumab (anti-PD-1) treatment. The chain couples TRBV11-2 to TRBJ2-1; D is unclear. The TCR sequence derives from a person aged 35-79 years with oral cavity squamous cell carcinoma. For the CDR3, the DNA is TGTGCCAGCAGCCGACTCGACAATGAGCAGTTCTTC. Translation: CASSRLDNEQFF.